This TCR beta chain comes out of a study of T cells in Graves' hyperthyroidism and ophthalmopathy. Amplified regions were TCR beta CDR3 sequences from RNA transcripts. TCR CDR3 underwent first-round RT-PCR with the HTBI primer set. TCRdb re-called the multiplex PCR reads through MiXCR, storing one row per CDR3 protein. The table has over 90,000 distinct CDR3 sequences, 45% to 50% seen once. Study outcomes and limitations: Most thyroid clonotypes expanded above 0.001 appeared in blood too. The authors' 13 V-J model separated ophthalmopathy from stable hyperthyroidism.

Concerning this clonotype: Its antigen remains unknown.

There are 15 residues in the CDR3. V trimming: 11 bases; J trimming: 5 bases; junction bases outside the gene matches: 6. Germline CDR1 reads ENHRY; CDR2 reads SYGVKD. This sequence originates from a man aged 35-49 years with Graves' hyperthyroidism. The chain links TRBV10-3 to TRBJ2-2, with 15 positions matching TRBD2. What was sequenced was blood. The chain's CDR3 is CAWTSGRAGTGELFF. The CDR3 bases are TGTGCCTGGACTAGCGGGAGGGCCGGGACCGGGGAGCTGTTTTTT.